One and the same sample provided the 22 T cell receptor beta chains below, sequenced in a study of blood T cell repertoires in COVID-19. Produced via immunoSEQ multiplex PCR; TCRdb's table is partial and in-frame only. The sample includes about 81,000 clones, just over 85% seen only once; the top ten take around 4.8%. Sequencing used peripheral blood. The source is a woman of 80 years or more with acute or convalescent COVID-19.

The CDR3, as DNA: TGTGCCAGCGGACTTGGGCCCGGGGAGCTGTTTTTT. Translating gives CASGLGPGELFF. The chain joins TRBV2 to TRBJ2-2; possible D gene TRBD2, 5 bases. V was cut by 8 bases and J by 6 bases, with 10 bases left in between. The CDR3 covers 12 residues. From germline, CDR1 is SNHLY and CDR2 FYNNEI.

This chain connects TRBV5-1 to TRBJ2-3; TRBD2 aligns across 13 bases. This CDR3 spans 16 amino acids. Unmatched junction bases numbered 3, after V lost 3 bases and J lost 2 bases. Germline V gene lookup returns CDR1 SGHRS and CDR2 YFSETQ. The CDR3 sequence is CASSYGTSGTTDTQYF. For the CDR3, the DNA is TGCGCCAGCAGCTATGGGACTAGCGGGACCACAGATACGCAGTATTTT.

V and J are TRBV21-1 and TRBJ2-2; the table's D gene call, TRBD1, was not cross checked with the DNA. TRBV21-1 is listed as a pseudogene. CDR3 length equals 15 residues. CDR3 in DNA: TGTGCCTTTCTCTCCCGGGACAGGGGTACCGGGGAGCTGTTTTTT. As protein: CAFLSRDRGTGELFF.

The chain combines TRBV19 with TRBJ1-2; TRBD1 matches 7 bases. The CDR3 extends over 15 amino acids. V trimming: 8 bases; J trimming: 0 bases; junction bases outside the gene matches: 9. The germline CDR1 and CDR2 sequences are LNHDA and SQIVND (reference sequence). The CDR3 is CASGDSRRTNYGYTF. As DNA, the CDR3 is TGTGCCAGTGGGGACAGCCGTCGAACTAACTATGGCTACACCTTC.

The chain is built from TRBV18 and TRBJ2-3; 9 bases are a match to TRBD1. CDR3 size: 15 residues. V lost 1 base to trimming and J lost 1 base; unmatched junction nucleotides: 0. CDR1 and CDR2 (germline): KGHSH, LQKENI. CDR3 region: CASSPRDRGTDTQYF. The CDR3 nucleotides are TGTGCCAGCTCACCACGGGACAGGGGCACAGATACGCAGTATTTT.

The chain links TRBV6-2 or TRBV6-3 to TRBJ2-3; 11 nucleotides line up with TRBD1. Germline V gene sequence: CDR1 MNHEY, CDR2 SVGEGT. This CDR3 has 16 amino acids. Germline trimming cut 2 bases from V and 6 bases from J; bases unmatched to any gene: 7. The CDR3 nucleotides read TGTGCCAGCAGTTACAAAGGACAGGGGGCGCAGGATACGCAGTATTTT. Translating it yields CASSYKGQGAQDTQYF.

V gene TRBV27 combines with J gene TRBJ1-6; no clear D. The V end lost 5 bases, the J end lost 5 bases, and 4 bases lay between the germline ends. The CDR3 sequence is 12 residues long. The germline V gene has CDR1 MNHEY and CDR2 SMNVEV (reference sequence). The CDR3: CASSANNSPLHF. The CDR3 DNA reads as TGTGCCAGCAGTGCTAATAATTCACCCCTCCACTTT.

The rearrangement links TRBV5-1 to TRBJ2-3; 8 bases are shared with TRBD2. The CDR3 covers 17 residues. Germline V CDR1 and CDR2: SGHRS, YFSETQ. The trim removed 4 bases at V and 4 bases at J, leaving 14 bases unmatched. This CDR3 reads CASSPTKPGLDPDTQYF. CDR3 DNA sequence: TGCGCCAGCAGCCCAACTAAACCGGGACTAGACCCAGATACGCAGTATTTT.

The V gene is TRBV5-1, the J gene TRBJ2-1; 7 bases are shared with TRBD1. V lost 2 bases to trimming and J lost 5 bases; unmatched junction nucleotides: 4. The CDR3 consists of 14 residues. Per germline, CDR1 SGHRS and CDR2 YFSETQ. The CDR3 sequence: CASSFADRDNEQFF. Written as DNA, the CDR3 is TGCGCCAGCAGCTTCGCCGACAGGGACAATGAGCAGTTCTTC.

V and J are TRBV27 and TRBJ2-7; D possibly corresponds to TRBD2 (5 bases). The CDR3 covers 13 residues. Germline assignment: CDR1 MNHEY and CDR2 SMNVEV (reference sequence). The V end lost 3 bases, the J end lost 2 bases, and 8 bases lay between the germline ends. In nucleotides, the CDR3 is TGTGCCAGCAGTTTGGGAGTAACCTACGAGCAGTACTTC. Its protein product is CASSLGVTYEQYF.

This clone was seen once. The J gene is TRBJ2-7, the V gene TRBV21-1; TRBD1 reflects the table's D call only, with no check against the DNA. TRBV21-1 is a pseudogene locus. There are 16 residues in the CDR3. The CDR3 bases are TGTGCCAGCACCTTCCGATCCGGGACACCCACGTACGAGCAGTACTTC. Protein product: CASTFRSGTPTYEQYF.

The chain recombines TRBV5-4 with TRBJ1-5; D is perhaps TRBD1 (6 bases). In germline, CDR1 is SGHNT, CDR2 YYREEE (reference sequence). This CDR3 has 15 amino acids. Trimming cost V 2 bases and J 5 bases, with 14 bases left between them. CDR3 protein: CASSFGGGGDQPQHF. The DNA for the CDR3 is TGTGCCAGCAGCTTCGGTGGGGGCGGCGATCAGCCCCAGCATTTT.

V gene TRBV6-5 combines with J gene TRBJ1-6; TRBD1 agrees at 7 bases. CDR3 length equals 15 residues. Germline CDR1 and CDR2: MNHEY and SVGAGI. V trimming: 4 bases; J trimming: 6 bases; junction bases outside the gene matches: 6. The CDR3 spells CASSSTGTPNSPLHF. DNA for the CDR3: TGTGCCAGCAGTTCGACAGGGACGCCTAATTCACCCCTCCACTTT.

This rearrangement joins TRBV3-1 (or the pseudogene TRBV3-2) to TRBJ1-6; 8 nucleotides match TRBD1. CDR1 and CDR2 from the germline V gene are LGHDT and YNNKEL (reference sequence). Trimming at V came to 3 bases and at J to 9 bases, leaving 4 bases not matched to a gene. This CDR3 has 14 residues. In DNA form, the CDR3 reads TGTGCCAGCAGCCATGGACAGGGCGGTTCACCCCTCCACTTT. The encoded protein is CASSHGQGGSPLHF.

V is TRBV5-1 and J is TRBJ2-3; TRBD2 agrees at 7 bases. From germline, CDR1 is SGHRS and CDR2 YFSETQ. Trimming removed 3 bases from V and 2 bases from J; junction bases left unmatched: 6. The CDR3 contains 15 residues. The CDR3 here is CASSSSGTTTDTQYF. CDR3 nucleotide sequence: TGCGCCAGCAGCTCCTCCGGGACTACCACAGATACGCAGTATTTT.

The CDR3 DNA is TGTGCCAGCACCCCCGGGACAGCCTACGAGCAGTACTTC. Amino acids: CASTPGTAYEQYF. The chain couples TRBV2 to TRBJ2-7; TRBD1 aligns across 7 bases. CDR3 length: 13 amino acids. The ends lost 7 bases at V and 2 bases at J; junction bases unmatched: 5. CDR1 and CDR2 from the germline V gene are SNHLY and FYNNEI. Filled out from reference TRBV2 and TRBJ2-7, the complete variable domain reads EPEVTQTPSHQVTQMGQEVILRCVPISNHLYFYWYRQILGQKVEFLVSFYNNEISEKSEIFDDQFSVERPDGSNFTLKIRSTKLEDSAMYFCASTPGTAYEQYFGPGTRLTVT.

V usage is TRBV19 and J usage is TRBJ2-2, with 7 bases matching TRBD1. Germline V CDR1 and CDR2: LNHDA, SQIVND (reference sequence). V lost 7 bases to trimming and J lost 7 bases; unmatched junction nucleotides: 9. The CDR3 runs to 14 residues. The CDR3: CASIMTGLGGELFF. In DNA, the CDR3 is TGTGCCAGTATCATGACAGGGCTGGGCGGGGAGCTGTTTTTT.

This chain connects TRBV28 to TRBJ2-7, with TRBD1 matching 8 bases. Germline V gives CDR1 MDHEN, CDR2 SYDVKM. CDR3 length: 15 amino acids. Trimming removed 5 bases from V and 1 base from J; junction bases left unmatched: 7. CDR3 bases: TGTGCCAGCAGTCTATTGACAGGGGTGTCCTACGAGCAGTACTTC. Protein product: CASSLLTGVSYEQYF.

The rearrangement uses TRBV18 and TRBJ2-5, with 10 nucleotides matching TRBD2. This CDR3 is built from 17 residues. Trimming cost V 3 bases and J 5 bases; bases outside gene matches: 12. The germline V gene has CDR1 KGHSH and CDR2 LQKENI. The CDR3 is CASSPGLAGASGETQYF. CDR3 nucleotides: TGTGCCAGCTCACCGGGGCTAGCGGGAGCATCGGGTGAGACCCAGTACTTC. Based on the CDR3 plus reference TRBV18 and TRBJ2-5, the full variable domain is NAGVMQNPRHLVRRRGQEARLRCSPMKGHSHVYWYRQLPEEGLKFMVYLQKENIIDESGMPKERFSAEFPKEGPSILRIQQVVRGDSAAYFCASSPGLAGASGETQYFGPGTRLLVL.

This chain uses TRBV14 with TRBJ1-4; TRBD1 matches at 7 bases. V trimming: 8 bases; J trimming: 5 bases; junction bases outside the gene matches: 5. CDR3 length: 13 residues. Germline CDR1 SGHDN, CDR2 FVKESK. As DNA, the CDR3 is TGTGCCAGCCCCGGGACAGTCAATGAAAAACTGTTTTTT. Protein product: CASPGTVNEKLFF.

This chain uses TRBV3-1 (or the pseudogene TRBV3-2) with TRBJ1-1, with a tentative D call TRBD1 (5 bases). The germline gives CDR1 LGHDT, CDR2 YNNKEL (reference sequence). This CDR3 region has 15 residues. V was trimmed by 2 bases and J by 5 bases, leaving 15 bases between them. The CDR3 DNA reads as TGTGCCAGCAGCCAACGGGGGAGGGAGGGGACTGAAGCTTTCTTT. Protein: CASSQRGREGTEAFF.

The chain is built from TRBV2 and TRBJ2-7; 8 positions agree with TRBD1. The germline V gene has CDR1 SNHLY and CDR2 FYNNEI. Losses at the gene ends were 5 bases for V and 0 bases for J; bases not matched to a gene: 6. CDR3 size: 15 residues. The CDR3 protein is CASSSGGIDSYEQYF. The DNA for the CDR3 is TGTGCCAGCAGTTCAGGGGGCATCGACTCCTACGAGCAGTACTTC.